This TCR beta chain was sequenced for a study of post-analysis software for immune sequencing data. The overall study: Included among the disease courses, which were recorded for the cohort, were relapsing-remitting, secondary progressive and progressive-relapsing multiple sclerosis.

General observations from the study: Five TRBV segments occurring more often in patients than controls included TRBV5-6, TRBV5-1 and TRBV20-1. Strong co-clustering by F measure linked samples that shared a preparation batch. People with multiple sclerosis had a significantly lower normalized Chao1 diversity than controls did.

The CDR3 consists of 13 residues. Germline V gives CDR1 SGHRS, CDR2 YFSETQ. TCR beta libraries were prepared from cDNA with unique molecular identifiers. T cells numbering about 0.9 to 10 million yielded cDNA molecules that totaled approximately 500,000. Using its own MiXCR run on the PCR reads, TCRdb lists one record per CDR3 protein. The data show under 900,000 distinct CDR3 sequences, 53% seen once. Notes on this clonotype: Its antigen remains unidentified. A junction end diverges from the germline sequence, so it may reflect a read error.

The chain is built from TRBV5-1 and TRBJ2-7; D is ambiguous. Material for sequencing was blood. This TCR derives from a girl between 10 and 17 years old with multiple sclerosis. The CDR3 here is CASSLGKTYEQYF. DNA for the CDR3: TGTGCCAGCAGTTTAGGGAAGACCTACGAGCAGTACTTC.